This T cell receptor beta chain stems from a study of blood T cell repertoires in COVID-19. Study-wide background: Both acute and convalescent COVID-19 samples were obtained from the United States, Italy and Spain. Sources were T cells, B-cell-depleted T cells, or PBMCs; the material itself was cDNA or gDNA.

In the study's own analysis: Reference gene primer amplification gave estimated nucleated cell counts. The assay was immunoSEQ multiplex PCR, and TCRdb's table has in-frame clones only and misses some. The V and J calls and clone size come from that table; D and trimming were worked out from the DNA. The sample includes about 200,000 clones, around 90% of them seen just once. Trimming pared 1 base from V and 4 bases from J, leaving 11 bases between. The CDR3 has 15 amino acids. Per germline, CDR1 SGHAT and CDR2 FQNNGV. Sequencing was carried out using peripheral blood. The TCR was taken from a man younger than 35 with active or convalescent COVID-19. The chain couples TRBV11-2 to TRBJ1-5, with D possibly matching TRBD1 (5 bases). This chain's CDR3 is CASSLVGGWNQPQHF. The CDR3 bases are TGTGCCAGCAGCTTAGTGGGGGGATGGAATCAGCCCCAGCATTTT. Supplemented by reference TRBV11-2 and TRBJ1-5, the full variable domain reads EAGVAQSPRYKIIEKRQSVAFWCNPISGHATLYWYQQILGQGPKLLIQFQNNGVVDDSQLPKDRFSAERLKGVDSTLKIQPAKLEDSAVYLCASSLVGGWNQPQHFGDGTRLSIL.